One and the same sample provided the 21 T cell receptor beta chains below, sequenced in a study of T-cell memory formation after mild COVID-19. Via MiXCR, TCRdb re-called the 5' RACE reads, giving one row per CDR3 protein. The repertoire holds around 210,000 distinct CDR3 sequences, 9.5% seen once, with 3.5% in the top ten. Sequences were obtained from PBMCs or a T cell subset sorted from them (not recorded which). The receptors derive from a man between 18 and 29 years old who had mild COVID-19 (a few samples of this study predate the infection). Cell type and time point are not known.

CDR3 bases: TGTGCCTGGAGTCTATCGGCCGTAGGGCAGTACTTC. As protein: CAWSLSAVGQYF. This chain connects TRBV30 to TRBJ2-7; no firm D call. The germline gives CDR1 GTSNPN, CDR2 SVGIG (reference sequence). V lost 2 bases and J 9 bases, leaving 14 bases between the germline ends. The CDR3 spans 12 residues.

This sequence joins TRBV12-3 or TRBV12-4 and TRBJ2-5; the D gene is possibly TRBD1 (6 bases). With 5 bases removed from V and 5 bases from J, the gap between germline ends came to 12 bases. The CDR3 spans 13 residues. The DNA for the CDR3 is TGTGCCAGCAGTGACAGGAGGAGGGAGACCCAGTACTTC. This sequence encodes CASSDRRRETQYF.

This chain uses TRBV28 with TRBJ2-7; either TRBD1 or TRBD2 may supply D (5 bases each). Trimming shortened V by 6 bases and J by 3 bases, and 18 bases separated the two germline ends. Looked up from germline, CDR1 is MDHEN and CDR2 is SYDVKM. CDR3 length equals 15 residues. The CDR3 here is CASSLGGQAGYEQYV. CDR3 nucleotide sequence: TGTGCCAGCAGCCTTGGGGGTCAAGCCGGCTACGAGCAGTACGTC.

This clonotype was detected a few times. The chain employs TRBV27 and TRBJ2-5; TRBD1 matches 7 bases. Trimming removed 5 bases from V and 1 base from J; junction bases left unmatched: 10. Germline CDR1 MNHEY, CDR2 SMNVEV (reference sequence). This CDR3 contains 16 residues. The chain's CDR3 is CASSIRQGRPQETQYF. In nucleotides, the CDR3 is TGTGCCAGCAGTATACGACAGGGACGACCCCAAGAGACCCAGTACTTC.

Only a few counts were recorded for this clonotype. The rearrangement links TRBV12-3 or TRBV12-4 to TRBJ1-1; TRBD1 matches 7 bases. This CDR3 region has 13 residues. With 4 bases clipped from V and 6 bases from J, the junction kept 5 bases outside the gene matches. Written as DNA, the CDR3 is TGTGCCAGCAGTTCATGGGACAGACCTGAAGCTTTCTTT. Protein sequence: CASSSWDRPEAFF.

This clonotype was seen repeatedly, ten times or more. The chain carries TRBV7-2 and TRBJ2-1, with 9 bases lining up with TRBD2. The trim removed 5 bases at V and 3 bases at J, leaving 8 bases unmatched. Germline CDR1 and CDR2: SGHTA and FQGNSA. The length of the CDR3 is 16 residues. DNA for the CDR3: TGTGCCAGCAGCCCACGACTAGCGGTCAACTACAATGAGCAGTTCTTC. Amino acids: CASSPRLAVNYNEQFF.

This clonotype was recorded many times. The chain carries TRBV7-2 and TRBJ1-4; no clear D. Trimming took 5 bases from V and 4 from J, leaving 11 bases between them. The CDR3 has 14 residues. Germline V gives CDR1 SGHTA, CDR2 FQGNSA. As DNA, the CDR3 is TGTGCCAGCAGCCCGGGAAGGCGTAATGAAAAACTGTTTTTT. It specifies CASSPGRRNEKLFF.

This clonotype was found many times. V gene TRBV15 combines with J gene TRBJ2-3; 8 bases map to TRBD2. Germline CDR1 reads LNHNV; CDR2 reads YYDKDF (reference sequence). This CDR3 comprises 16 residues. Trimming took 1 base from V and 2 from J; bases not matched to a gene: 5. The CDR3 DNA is TGTGCCACCAGCAGAGTGGGCGGGGGGAACACAGATACGCAGTATTTT. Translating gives CATSRVGGGNTDTQYF. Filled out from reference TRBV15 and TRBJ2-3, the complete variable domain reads DAMVIQNPRYQVTQFGKPVTLSCSQTLNHNVMYWYQQKSSQAPKLLFHYYDKDFNNEADTPDNFQSRRPNTSFCFLDIRSPGLGDTAMYLCATSRVGGGNTDTQYFGPGTRLTVL.

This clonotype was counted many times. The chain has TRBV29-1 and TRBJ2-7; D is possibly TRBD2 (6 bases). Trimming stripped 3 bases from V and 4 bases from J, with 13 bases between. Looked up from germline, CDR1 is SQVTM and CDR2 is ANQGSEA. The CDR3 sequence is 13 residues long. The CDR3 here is CSVETGEVYEQYF. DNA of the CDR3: TGCAGCGTTGAGACCGGGGAGGTTTACGAGCAGTACTTC.

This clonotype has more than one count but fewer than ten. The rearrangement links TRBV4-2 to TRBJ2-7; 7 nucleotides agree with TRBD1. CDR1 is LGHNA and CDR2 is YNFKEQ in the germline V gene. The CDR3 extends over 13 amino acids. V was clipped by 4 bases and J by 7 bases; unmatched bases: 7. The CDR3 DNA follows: TGTGCCAGCAGCCGACAGGGACGAGGGGAGCAGTACGTC. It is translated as CASSRQGRGEQYV.

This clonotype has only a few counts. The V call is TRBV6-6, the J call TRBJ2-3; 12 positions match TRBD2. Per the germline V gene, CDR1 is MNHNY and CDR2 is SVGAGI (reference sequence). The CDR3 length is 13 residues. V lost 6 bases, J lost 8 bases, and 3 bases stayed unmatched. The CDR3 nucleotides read TGTGCCAGCAGACTAGCGGGGGGAGGTACGCAGTATTTT. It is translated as CASRLAGGGTQYF.

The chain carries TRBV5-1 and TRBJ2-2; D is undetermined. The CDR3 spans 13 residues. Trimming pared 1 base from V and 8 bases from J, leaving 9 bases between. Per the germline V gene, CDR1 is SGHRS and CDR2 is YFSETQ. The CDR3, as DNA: TGCGCCAGCAGCTTGAGTCCCTCTGGGGAGCTGTTTTTT. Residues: CASSLSPSGELFF.

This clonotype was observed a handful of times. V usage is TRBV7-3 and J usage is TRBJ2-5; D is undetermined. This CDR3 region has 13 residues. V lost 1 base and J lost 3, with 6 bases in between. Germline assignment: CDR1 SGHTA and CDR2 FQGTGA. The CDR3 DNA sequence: TGTGCCAGCAGCTTAAATACCGAAGAGACCCAGTACTTC. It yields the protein CASSLNTEETQYF.

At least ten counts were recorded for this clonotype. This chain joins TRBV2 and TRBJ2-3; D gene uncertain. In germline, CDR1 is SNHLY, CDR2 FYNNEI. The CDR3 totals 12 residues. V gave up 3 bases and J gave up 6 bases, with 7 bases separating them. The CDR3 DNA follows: TGTGCCAGCAGTGAGGTCGCTGATACGCAGTATTTT. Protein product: CASSEVADTQYF.

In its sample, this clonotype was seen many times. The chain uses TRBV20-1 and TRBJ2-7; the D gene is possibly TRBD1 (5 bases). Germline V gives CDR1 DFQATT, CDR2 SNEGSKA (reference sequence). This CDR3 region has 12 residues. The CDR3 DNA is TGCAGCGTTCGTGGCAGGGCCTACGAGCAGTACTTC. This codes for CSVRGRAYEQYF.

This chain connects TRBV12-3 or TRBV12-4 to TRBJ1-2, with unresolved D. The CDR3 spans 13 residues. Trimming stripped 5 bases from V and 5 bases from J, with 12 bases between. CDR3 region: CASSQPGSYGYTF. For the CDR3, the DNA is TGTGCCAGCAGTCAGCCCGGGTCGTATGGCTACACCTTC.

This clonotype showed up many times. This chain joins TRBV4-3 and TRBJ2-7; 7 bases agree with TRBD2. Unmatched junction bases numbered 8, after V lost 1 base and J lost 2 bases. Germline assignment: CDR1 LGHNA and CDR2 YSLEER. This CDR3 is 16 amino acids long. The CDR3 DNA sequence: TGCGCCAGCAGCCAAGTGGGTACTAGCGAGCCCTACGAGCAGTACTTC. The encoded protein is CASSQVGTSEPYEQYF.

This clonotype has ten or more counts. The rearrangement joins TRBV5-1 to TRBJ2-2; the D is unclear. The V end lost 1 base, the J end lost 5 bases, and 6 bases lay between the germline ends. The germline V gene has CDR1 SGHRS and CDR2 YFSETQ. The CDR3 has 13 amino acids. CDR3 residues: CASSLRFTGELFF. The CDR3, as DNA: TGCGCCAGCAGCTTGCGGTTTACCGGGGAGCTGTTTTTT. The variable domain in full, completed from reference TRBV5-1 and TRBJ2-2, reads KAGVTQTPRYLIKTRGQQVTLSCSPISGHRSVSWYQQTPGQGLQFLFEYFSETQRNKGNFPGRFSGRQFSNSRSEMNVSTLELGDSALYLCASSLRFTGELFFGEGSRLTVL.

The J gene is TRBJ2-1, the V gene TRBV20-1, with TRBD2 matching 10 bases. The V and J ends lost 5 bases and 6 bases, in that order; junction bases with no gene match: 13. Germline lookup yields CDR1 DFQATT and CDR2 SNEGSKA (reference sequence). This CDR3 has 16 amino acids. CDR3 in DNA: TGCAGTGCTGCCCATCTTAGGAGCGGGGGGGCCAATGAGCAGTTCTTC. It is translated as CSAAHLRSGGANEQFF.

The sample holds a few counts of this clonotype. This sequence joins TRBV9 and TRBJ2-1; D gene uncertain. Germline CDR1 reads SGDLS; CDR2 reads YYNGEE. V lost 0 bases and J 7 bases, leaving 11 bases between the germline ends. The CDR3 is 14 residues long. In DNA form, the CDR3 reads TGTGCCAGCAGCGTAGCTGTAGCTCGAAATGAGCAGTTCTTC. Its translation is CASSVAVARNEQFF.

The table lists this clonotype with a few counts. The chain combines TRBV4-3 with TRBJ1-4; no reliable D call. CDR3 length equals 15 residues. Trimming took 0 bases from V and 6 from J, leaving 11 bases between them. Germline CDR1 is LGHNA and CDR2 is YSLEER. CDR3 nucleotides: TGCGCCAGCAGCCAAGACTGGATTAAGCATGAAAAACTGTTTTTT. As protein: CASSQDWIKHEKLFF.